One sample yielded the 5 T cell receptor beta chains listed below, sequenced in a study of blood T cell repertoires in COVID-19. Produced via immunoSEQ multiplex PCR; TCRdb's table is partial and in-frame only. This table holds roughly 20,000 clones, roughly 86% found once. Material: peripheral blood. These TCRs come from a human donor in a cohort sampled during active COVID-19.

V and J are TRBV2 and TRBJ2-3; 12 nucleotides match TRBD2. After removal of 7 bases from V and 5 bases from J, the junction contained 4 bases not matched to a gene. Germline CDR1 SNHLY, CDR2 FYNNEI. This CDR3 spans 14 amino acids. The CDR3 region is CASNRLAGEDTQYF. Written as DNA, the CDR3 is TGTGCCAGCAACCGACTAGCGGGGGAAGATACGCAGTATTTT.

CDR3 in amino acids: CASSIETGGTDTQYF. The CDR3 coding sequence is TGTGCCAGTAGTATCGAGACAGGGGGCACAGATACGCAGTATTTT. The genes are TRBV19 and TRBJ2-3, with TRBD1 identical over 8 bases. The V gene end was trimmed by 3 bases and the J gene end by 1 base; junction bases not matched to a gene: 3. The CDR3 covers 15 residues. CDR1 LNHDA and CDR2 SQIVND come from the germline V gene (reference sequence).

The CDR3 loop reads CASRESLWRGTEAFF. DNA for the CDR3: TGTGCCAGCCGGGAAAGCCTTTGGCGGGGCACTGAAGCTTTCTTT. V and J are TRBV6-5 and TRBJ1-1; D is ambiguous. V dropped 8 bases and J dropped 4 bases, with 20 bases sitting between them. The length of the CDR3 is 15 residues. CDR1 is MNHEY, CDR2 SVGAGI, per germline.

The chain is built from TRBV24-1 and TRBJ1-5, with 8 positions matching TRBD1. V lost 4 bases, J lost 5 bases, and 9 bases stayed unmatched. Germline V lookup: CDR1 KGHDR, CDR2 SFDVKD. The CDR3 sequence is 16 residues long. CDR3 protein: CATSELQGVEDQPQHF. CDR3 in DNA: TGTGCCACCAGTGAATTACAGGGGGTAGAGGATCAGCCCCAGCATTTT.

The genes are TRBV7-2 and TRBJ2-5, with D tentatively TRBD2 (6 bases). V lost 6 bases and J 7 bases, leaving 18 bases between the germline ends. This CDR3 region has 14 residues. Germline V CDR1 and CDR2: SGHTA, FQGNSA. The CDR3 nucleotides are TGTGCCAGCAGTCCCGGGACTGCTTTCGGGACCCAGTACTTC. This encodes CASSPGTAFGTQYF.